These 2 T cell receptor beta chains were sequenced from one sample in a study of Ad26.COV2.S vaccination and SARS-CoV-2 variants (dated by TCRdb to about 2021). Preparation of the library involved the immunoSEQ multiplex PCR assay. TCRdb stores this immuneACCESS table with in-frame sequences only. Part of the clones is absent; in the studies checked, under half of the shortfall reflects unresolved V genes, and no reason is known for the rest. For this sample the table gives around 300,000 clones, of which roughly 90% were detected only once. Of the sample, about 10% is held by the ten largest clones. This specimen's treatment or condition label, interpreted: about 20 received Ad26.COV2.S at low or high dose, single or two shots; 5 received placebo; per-sample allocation not given. Repertoires of vaccine and placebo recipients were sequenced from samples taken on day 63 after the first injection.

Specimen: peripheral blood, collected in a trial of Ad26.COV2.S vaccine versus placebo. The receptors stem from a person aged 18-65 years who received the Ad26.COV2.S COVID-19 vaccine or a placebo.

The CDR3 DNA reads as TGTGCCAGCAGCAAGGGGACCGGCTCAGATACGCAGTATTTT. This encodes CASSKGTGSDTQYF. The rearrangement joins TRBV7-2 to TRBJ2-3; perhaps D is TRBD1 or TRBD2 (5 bases each). The V end lost 5 bases, the J end lost 4 bases, and 13 bases lay between the germline ends. Per the germline V gene, CDR1 is SGHTA and CDR2 is FQGNSA. The CDR3 covers 14 residues.

The chain combines TRBV5-1 with TRBJ1-2, with a possible D match to TRBD1 (5 bases). The germline gives CDR1 SGHRS, CDR2 YFSETQ. The CDR3 sequence is 15 residues long. V lost 4 bases and J 8 bases, leaving 21 bases between the germline ends. The CDR3 protein is CASSMTPGGQDGYTF. In DNA form, the CDR3 reads TGCGCCAGCAGCATGACCCCGGGCGGACAAGACGGCTACACCTTC.